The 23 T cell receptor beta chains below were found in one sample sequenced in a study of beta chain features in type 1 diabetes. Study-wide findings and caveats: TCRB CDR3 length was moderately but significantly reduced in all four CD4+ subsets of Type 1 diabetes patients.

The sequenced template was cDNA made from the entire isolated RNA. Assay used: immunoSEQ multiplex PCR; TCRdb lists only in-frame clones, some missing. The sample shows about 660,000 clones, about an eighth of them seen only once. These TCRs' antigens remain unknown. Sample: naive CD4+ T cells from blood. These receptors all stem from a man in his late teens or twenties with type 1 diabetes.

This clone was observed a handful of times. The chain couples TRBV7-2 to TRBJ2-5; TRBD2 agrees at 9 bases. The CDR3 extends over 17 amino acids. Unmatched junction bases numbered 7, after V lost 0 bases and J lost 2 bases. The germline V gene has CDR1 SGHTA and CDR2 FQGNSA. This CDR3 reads CASSLARVAGDQETQYF. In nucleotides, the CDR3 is TGTGCCAGCAGCTTAGCGAGGGTAGCGGGGGATCAAGAGACCCAGTACTTC.

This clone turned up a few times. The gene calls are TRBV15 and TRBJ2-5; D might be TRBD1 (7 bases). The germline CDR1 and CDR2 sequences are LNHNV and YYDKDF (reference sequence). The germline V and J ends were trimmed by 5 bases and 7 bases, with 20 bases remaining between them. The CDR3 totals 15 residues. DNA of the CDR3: TGTGCCACCAGCGGCCCGGGGGACAGCCGGGTGACCCAGTACTTC. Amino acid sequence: CATSGPGDSRVTQYF.

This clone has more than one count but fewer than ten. CDR3 protein: CAWSGASRQETQYF. The DNA of the CDR3 is TGTGCCTGGAGTGGTGCTAGCCGACAAGAGACCCAGTACTTC. This sequence joins TRBV30 and TRBJ2-5; D perhaps matches TRBD2 (5 bases). V was trimmed by 1 base and J by 2 bases, leaving 11 bases between them. Germline-derived CDR1 and CDR2 are GTSNPN and SVGIG (reference sequence). This CDR3 is built from 14 residues.

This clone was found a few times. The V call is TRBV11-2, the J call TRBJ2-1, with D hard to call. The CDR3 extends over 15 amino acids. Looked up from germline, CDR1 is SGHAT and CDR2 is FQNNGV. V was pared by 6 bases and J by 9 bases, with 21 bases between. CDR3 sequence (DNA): TGTGCCAGCAGTTTTATAACCGGCCTGGGTGTTGAGCAGTTCTTC. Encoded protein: CASSFITGLGVEQFF. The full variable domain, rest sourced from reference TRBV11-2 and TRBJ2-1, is EAGVAQSPRYKIIEKRQSVAFWCNPISGHATLYWYQQILGQGPKLLIQFQNNGVVDDSQLPKDRFSAERLKGVDSTLKIQPAKLEDSAVYLCASSFITGLGVEQFFGPGTRLTVL.

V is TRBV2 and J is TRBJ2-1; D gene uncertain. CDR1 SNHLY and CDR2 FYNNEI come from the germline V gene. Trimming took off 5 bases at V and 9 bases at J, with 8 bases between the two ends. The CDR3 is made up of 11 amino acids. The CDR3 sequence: CASSSGVEQFF. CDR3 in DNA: TGTGCCAGCAGTTCAGGTGTTGAGCAGTTCTTC.

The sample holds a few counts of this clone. CDR3: CAIMTSLHYEQYF. CDR3 nucleotide sequence: TGTGCCATCATGACCAGTCTCCACTACGAGCAGTACTTC. J is TRBJ2-7 and V is TRBV10-3; no clear D gene. This CDR3 spans 13 amino acids. Per germline, CDR1 ENHRY and CDR2 SYGVKD. The ends were cut back, 7 bases at V and 3 bases at J, with 13 bases in the middle.

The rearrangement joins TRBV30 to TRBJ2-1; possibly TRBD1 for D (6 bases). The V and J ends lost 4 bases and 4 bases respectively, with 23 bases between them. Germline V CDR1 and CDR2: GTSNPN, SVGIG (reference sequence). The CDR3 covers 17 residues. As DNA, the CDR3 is TGTGCCTGGAACCATGGGGGCTCAGGGGCCAATTACAATGAGCAGTTCTTC. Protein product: CAWNHGGSGANYNEQFF.

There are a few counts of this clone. The DNA of the CDR3 is TGTGCCTGGAGTGTACCCCTCAATGAGCAGTTCTTC. Translated: CAWSVPLNEQFF. The V call is TRBV30, the J call TRBJ2-1; D not certain. V lost 0 bases, J lost 6 bases, and 6 bases lay in between. Per germline, CDR1 GTSNPN and CDR2 SVGIG (reference sequence). The CDR3 sequence is 12 residues long.

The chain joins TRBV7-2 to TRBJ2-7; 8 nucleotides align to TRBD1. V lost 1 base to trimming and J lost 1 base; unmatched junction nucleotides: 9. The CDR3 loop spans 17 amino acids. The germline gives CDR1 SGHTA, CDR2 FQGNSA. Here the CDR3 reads CASSLVSGTGVSYEQYF. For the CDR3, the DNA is TGTGCCAGCAGCTTAGTTTCCGGGACAGGAGTGTCCTACGAGCAGTACTTC.

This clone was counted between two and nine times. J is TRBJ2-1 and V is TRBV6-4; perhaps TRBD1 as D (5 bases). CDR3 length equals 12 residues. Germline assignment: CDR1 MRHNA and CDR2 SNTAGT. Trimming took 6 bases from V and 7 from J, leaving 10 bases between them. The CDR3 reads CASRQGLNEQFF. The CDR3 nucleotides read TGTGCCAGCAGGCAGGGTCTGAATGAGCAGTTCTTC.

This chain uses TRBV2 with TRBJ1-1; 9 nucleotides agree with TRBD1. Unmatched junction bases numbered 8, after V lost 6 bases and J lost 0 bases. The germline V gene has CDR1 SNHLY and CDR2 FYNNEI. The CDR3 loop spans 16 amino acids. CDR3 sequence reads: CASRPGQGLMNTEAFF. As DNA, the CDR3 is TGTGCCAGCAGACCGGGACAGGGATTGATGAACACTGAAGCTTTCTTT.

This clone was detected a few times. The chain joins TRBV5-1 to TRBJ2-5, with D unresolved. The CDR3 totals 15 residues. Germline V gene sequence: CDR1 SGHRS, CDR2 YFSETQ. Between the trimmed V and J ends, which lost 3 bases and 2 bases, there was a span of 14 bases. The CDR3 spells CASSSTRNSQETQYF. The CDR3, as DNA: TGCGCCAGCAGCTCGACACGGAACTCGCAAGAGACCCAGTACTTC.

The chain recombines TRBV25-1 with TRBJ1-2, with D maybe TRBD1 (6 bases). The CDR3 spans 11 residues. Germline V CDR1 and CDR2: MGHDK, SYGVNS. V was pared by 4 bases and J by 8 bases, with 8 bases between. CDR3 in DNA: TGTGCCAGCAGTGCGGGGGCGGGCTACACCTTC. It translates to CASSAGAGYTF.

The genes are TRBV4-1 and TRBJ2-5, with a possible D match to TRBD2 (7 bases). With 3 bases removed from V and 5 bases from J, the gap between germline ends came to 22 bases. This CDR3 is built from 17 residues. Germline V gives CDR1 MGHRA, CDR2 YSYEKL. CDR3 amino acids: CASSHPGGGSGVETQYF. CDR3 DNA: TGCGCCAGCAGCCACCCTGGGGGCGGGAGCGGGGTGGAGACCCAGTACTTC.

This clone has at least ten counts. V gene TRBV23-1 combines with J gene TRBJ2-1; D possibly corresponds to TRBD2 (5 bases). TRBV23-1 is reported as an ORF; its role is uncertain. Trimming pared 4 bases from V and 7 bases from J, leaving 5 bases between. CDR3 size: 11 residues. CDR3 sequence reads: CASSRRNEQFF. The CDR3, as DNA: TGCGCCAGCAGTCGGAGGAATGAGCAGTTCTTC.

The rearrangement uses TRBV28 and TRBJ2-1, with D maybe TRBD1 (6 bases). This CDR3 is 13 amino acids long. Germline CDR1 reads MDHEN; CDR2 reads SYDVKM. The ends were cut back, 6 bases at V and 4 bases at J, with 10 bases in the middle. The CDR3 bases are TGTGCCAGCAGGGCGGACAGTTACAATGAGCAGTTCTTC. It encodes CASRADSYNEQFF.

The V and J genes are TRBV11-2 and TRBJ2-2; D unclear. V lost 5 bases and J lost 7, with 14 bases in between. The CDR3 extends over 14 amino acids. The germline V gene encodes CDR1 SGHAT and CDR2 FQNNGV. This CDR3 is CASSLPQLSGELFF. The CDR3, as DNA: TGTGCCAGCAGCCTTCCTCAATTGAGCGGGGAGCTGTTTTTT.

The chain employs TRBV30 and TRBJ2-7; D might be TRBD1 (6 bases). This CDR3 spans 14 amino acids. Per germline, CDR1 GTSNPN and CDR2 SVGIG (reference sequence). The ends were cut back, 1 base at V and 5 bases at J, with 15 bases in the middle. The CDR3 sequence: CAWSAHRVFHEQYF. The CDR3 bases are TGTGCCTGGAGTGCGCACAGGGTGTTCCACGAGCAGTACTTC.

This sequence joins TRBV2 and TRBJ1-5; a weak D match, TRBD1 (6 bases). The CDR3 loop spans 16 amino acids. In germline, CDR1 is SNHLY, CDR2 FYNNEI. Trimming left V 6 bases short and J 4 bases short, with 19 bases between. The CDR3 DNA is TGTGCCAGCAGAGAGCGATCTGGAGGGGGGAATCAGCCCCAGCATTTT. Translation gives CASRERSGGGNQPQHF.

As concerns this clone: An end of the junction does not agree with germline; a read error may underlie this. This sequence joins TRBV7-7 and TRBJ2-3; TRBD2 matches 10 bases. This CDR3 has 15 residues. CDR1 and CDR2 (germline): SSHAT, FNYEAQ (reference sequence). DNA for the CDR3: TGTGCTAGCAGCTTAGGGACTAGCGGCACAGATACGCAGTATTTT. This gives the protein CASSLGTSGTDTQYF.

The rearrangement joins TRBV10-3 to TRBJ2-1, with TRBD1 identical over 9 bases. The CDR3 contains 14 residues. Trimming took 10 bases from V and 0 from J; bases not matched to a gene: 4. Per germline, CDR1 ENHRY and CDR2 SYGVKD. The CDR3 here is CASRQGGSYNEQFF. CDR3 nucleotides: TGTGCCAGTCGACAGGGGGGCTCCTACAATGAGCAGTTCTTC.

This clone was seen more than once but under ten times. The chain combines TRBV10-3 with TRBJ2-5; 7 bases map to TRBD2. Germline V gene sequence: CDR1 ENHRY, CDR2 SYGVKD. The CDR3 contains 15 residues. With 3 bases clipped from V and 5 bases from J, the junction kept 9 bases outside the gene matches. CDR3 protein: CAISEFEETSETQYF. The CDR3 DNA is TGTGCCATCAGTGAATTTGAGGAGACTAGCGAGACCCAGTACTTC.

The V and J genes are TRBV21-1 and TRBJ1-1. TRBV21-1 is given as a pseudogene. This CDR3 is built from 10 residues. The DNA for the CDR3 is TGTGCCGCGCGGGGAAATGAAGCTTTCTTT. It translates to CAARGNEAFF.